One sample yielded the 5 T cell receptor beta chains listed below, sequenced in a study of blood T cell repertoires in COVID-19. Profiling relied on immunoSEQ multiplex PCR, and the TCRdb table lists in-frame clones only, not all of them. Of about 240,000 clones listed, 70% to 90% are singletons. The source material was peripheral blood. Receptors were obtained from an older woman with active or convalescent COVID-19.

About this clone: This may arise from a read error, as a much more abundant clone is one base away. At the DNA level, this CDR3 is encoded by other sequences in the same sample as well. The rearrangement uses TRBV5-4 and TRBJ2-5, with unresolved D. The CDR3 extends over 14 amino acids. Trimming shortened V by 0 bases and J by 1 base, and 7 bases separated the two germline ends. The germline CDR1 and CDR2 sequences are SGHNT and YYREEE (reference sequence). DNA for the CDR3: TGTGCCAGCAGCTTGGCGGGTACCCAAGAGACCCAGTACTTC. Amino acids: CASSLAGTQETQYF.

The V call is TRBV9, the J call TRBJ2-3; 13 positions match TRBD2. This CDR3 has 17 residues. The junction had 6 bases not matched to a gene; V was cut back by 4 bases and J by 1 base. The germline gives CDR1 SGDLS, CDR2 YYNGEE. CDR3 nucleotide sequence: TGTGCCAGCAGCTTAGGACTAGCGGGAGCTGGCACAGATACGCAGTATTTT. Protein product: CASSLGLAGAGTDTQYF.

This clone was seen a single time. The J gene is TRBJ1-1, the V gene TRBV27; D perhaps matches TRBD1 (6 bases). The CDR3 extends over 14 amino acids. The germline CDR1 and CDR2 sequences are MNHEY and SMNVEV (reference sequence). V was clipped by 7 bases and J by 2 bases, with 14 bases between them. The CDR3 nucleotides read TGTGCCAGCACTCCCCACAGGGCTAACACTGAAGCTTTCTTT. It specifies CASTPHRANTEAFF.

The chain employs TRBV7-6 and TRBJ2-7, with 7 bases identical to TRBD1. The CDR3 loop spans 15 amino acids. Trimming removed 5 bases from V and 0 bases from J; junction bases left unmatched: 7. Germline lookup yields CDR1 SGHVS and CDR2 FNYEAQ. This CDR3 reads CASSTRQGLSYEQYF. CDR3 nucleotide sequence: TGTGCCAGCAGCACGCGACAGGGCCTCTCCTACGAGCAGTACTTC.

The CDR3 DNA follows: TGTGCCAACTCGGCTAGCCAACTAGATACGCAGTATTTT. Translating gives CANSASQLDTQYF. V and J are TRBV18 and TRBJ2-3; D possibly corresponds to TRBD2 (5 bases). The CDR3 spans 13 residues. V lost 10 bases to trimming and J lost 5 bases, with 16 bases between them. CDR1 is KGHSH and CDR2 is LQKENI in the germline V gene.